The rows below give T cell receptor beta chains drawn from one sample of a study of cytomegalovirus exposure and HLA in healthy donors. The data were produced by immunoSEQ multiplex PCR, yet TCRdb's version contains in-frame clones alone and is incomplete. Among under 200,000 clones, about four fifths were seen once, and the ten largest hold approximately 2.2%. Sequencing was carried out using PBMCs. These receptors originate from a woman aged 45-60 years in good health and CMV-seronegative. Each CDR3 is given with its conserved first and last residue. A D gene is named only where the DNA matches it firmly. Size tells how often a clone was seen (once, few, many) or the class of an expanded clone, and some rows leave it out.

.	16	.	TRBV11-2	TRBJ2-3	TGTGCCAGCAGCTTAAGGTTACTAGCCAGCACAGATACGCAGTATTTT	CASSLRLLASTDTQYF
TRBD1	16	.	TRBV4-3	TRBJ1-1	TGCGCCAGCAGCCAAGGGACAGGGATAAAGAACACTGAAGCTTTCTTT	CASSQGTGIKNTEAFF
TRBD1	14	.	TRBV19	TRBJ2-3	TGTGCCAGTAGGTCAGGGACAGGGGCAAATACGCAGTATTTT	CASRSGTGANTQYF
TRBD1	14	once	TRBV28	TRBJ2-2	TGTGCCATCCGACAGGGGGCGGACACCGGGGAGCTGTTTTTT	CAIRQGADTGELFF
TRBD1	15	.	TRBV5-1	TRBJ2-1	TGCGCCAGCAGCTCCAAAGCCGGGACAGTCAATGAGCAGTTCTTC	CASSSKAGTVNEQFF
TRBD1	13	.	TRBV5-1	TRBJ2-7	TGCGCCAGCAGCTCACAGGGGGCCTACGAGCAGTACTTC	CASSSQGAYEQYF
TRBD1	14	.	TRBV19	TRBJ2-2	TGTGCCAGTAGTATCACAGGGGGCCCCGGGGAGCTGTTTTTT	CASSITGGPGELFF
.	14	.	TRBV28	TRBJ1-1	TGTGCCAGCAGTTGGGGGCCTCCGAACACTGAAGCTTTCTTT	CASSWGPPNTEAFF
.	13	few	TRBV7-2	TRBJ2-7	TGTGCCAGCAGCTCGCAGGTCGAGTACGAGCAGTACTTC	CASSSQVEYEQYF
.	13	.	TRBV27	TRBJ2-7	TGTGCCAGCAGTTTAACAGACAGCTACGAGCAGTACTTC	CASSLTDSYEQYF
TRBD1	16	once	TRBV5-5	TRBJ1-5	TGTGCCAGCAGCCCAGGCGGGACAGGGGGCAATCAGCCCCAGCATTTT	CASSPGGTGGNQPQHF
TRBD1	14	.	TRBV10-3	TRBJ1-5	TGTGCCATCAGGCCCGGGACAGGGGATCAGCCCCAGCATTTT	CAIRPGTGDQPQHF
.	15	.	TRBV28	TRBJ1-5	TGTGCCAGCAGTCCTGGGCAGGGCGGCAATCAGCCCCAGCATTTT	CASSPGQGGNQPQHF
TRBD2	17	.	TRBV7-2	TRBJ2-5	TGTGCCAGCAGCTTAGTGTTTGCGGGAGGGCCAGGAGAGACCCAGTACTTC	CASSLVFAGGPGETQYF
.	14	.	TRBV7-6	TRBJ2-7	TGTGCCAGCAGCTTAGACTTGCCAGGGCGGGAGCAGTACTTC	CASSLDLPGREQYF
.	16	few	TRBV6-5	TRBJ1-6	TGTGCCAGCAGTTACTCGATTCAGGGTCCCAATTCACCCCTCCACTTT	CASSYSIQGPNSPLHF
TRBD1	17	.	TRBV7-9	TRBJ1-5	TGTGCCAGCAGCTTAGTCGCCGGGACAGGGACCAATCAGCCCCAGCATTTT	CASSLVAGTGTNQPQHF
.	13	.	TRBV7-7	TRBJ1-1	TGTGCCAGCAGCTTCAGTGAGAACACTGAAGCTTTCTTT	CASSFSENTEAFF
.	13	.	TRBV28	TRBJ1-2	TGTGCCAGCAGTTTTCGGGGGGCTGGTGGCTACACCTTC	CASSFRGAGGYTF
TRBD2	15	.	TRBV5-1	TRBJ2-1	TGCGCCAGCAGCTCTCTAGCGGGAGTATCCAATGAGCAGTTCTTC	CASSSLAGVSNEQFF
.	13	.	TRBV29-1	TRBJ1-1	TGCAGCGTATCCGGGACACCGAACACTGAAGCTTTCTTT	CSVSGTPNTEAFF
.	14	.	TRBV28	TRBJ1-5	TGTGCCAGCAGTTTAATCCTCCCGAGGCAGCCCCAGCATTTT	CASSLILPRQPQHF
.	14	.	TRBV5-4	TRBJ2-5	TGTGCCAGCGGCAACGGGGGGCAGGACACGACCCAGTACTTC	CASGNGGQDTTQYF
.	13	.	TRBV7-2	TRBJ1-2	TGTGCCAGCAGCTTAGCGAGCGGGCGTGGCTACACCTTC	CASSLASGRGYTF
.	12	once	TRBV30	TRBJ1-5	TGTGCCTGGAGTCCTGGGCATCAGCCCCAGCATTTT	CAWSPGHQPQHF
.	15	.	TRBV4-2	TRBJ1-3	TGTGCCAGCAGCCAAGACAGGGTCGCTGGAAACACCATATATTTT	CASSQDRVAGNTIYF
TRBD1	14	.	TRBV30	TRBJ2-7	TGTGCCTGGAGCGGGACAGGTCAATTCTACGAGCAGTACTTC	CAWSGTGQFYEQYF
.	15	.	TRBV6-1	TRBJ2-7	TGTGCCAGCAGTAGCGAGGTGTCGGGTGCCTACGAGCAGTACTTC	CASSSEVSGAYEQYF
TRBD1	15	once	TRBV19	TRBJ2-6	TGTGCCAGCCGGACAGGGGCATTTGGGGCCAACGTCCTGACTTTC	CASRTGAFGANVLTF
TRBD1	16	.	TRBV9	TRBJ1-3	TGTGCCAGCAGCGCCTCCCCTGACAGGGTTGGGAACACCATATATTTT	CASSASPDRVGNTIYF
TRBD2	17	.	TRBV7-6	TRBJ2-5	TGTGCCAGCAGCTTAGCTAACTTCGGGGGGGGCCAAGAGACCCAGTACTTC	CASSLANFGGGQETQYF
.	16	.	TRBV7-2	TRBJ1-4	TGTGCCAGCAGCTTTGAAGGACAGCGTATCAATGAAAAACTGTTTTTT	CASSFEGQRINEKLFF
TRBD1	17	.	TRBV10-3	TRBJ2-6	TGTGCCATCAGCCAACGACAGGGCATCATAGGGGCCAACGTCCTGACTTTC	CAISQRQGIIGANVLTF
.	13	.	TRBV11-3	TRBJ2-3	TGTGCCAGCAGCCCCAGGGGAACAGATACGCAGTATTTT	CASSPRGTDTQYF
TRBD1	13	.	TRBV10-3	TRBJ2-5	TGTGCCATCGGGACAGTATCACAAGAGACCCAGTACTTC	CAIGTVSQETQYF
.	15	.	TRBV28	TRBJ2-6	TGTGCCAGCAGTTCCAGGGATCGAGGGGCCAACGTCCTGACTTTC	CASSSRDRGANVLTF
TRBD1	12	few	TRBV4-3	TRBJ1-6	TGCGCCAGCAGAGGGACAGGGCCACCCCTCCACTTT	CASRGTGPPLHF
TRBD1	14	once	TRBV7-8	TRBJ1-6	TGTGCCAGCAGCGAGGGACAGGGTATTTCACCCCTCCACTTT	CASSEGQGISPLHF
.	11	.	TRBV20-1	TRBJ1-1	TGCAGTGCTAGCCGGAGGATTGAAGCTTTCTTT	CSASRRIEAFF
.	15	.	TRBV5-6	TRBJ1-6	TGTGCCAGCAGCTTAGTCCGGAGTACCCATTCACCCCTCCACTTT	CASSLVRSTHSPLHF
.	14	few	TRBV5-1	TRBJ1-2	TGCGCCAGCAGCTCAGGGGTTGGAGACTATGGCTACACCTTC	CASSSGVGDYGYTF
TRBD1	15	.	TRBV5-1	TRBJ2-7	TGCGCCAGCAGCTGGGGGGACAGGGGCCTCTACGAGCAGTACTTC	CASSWGDRGLYEQYF
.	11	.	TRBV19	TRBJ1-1	TGTGCCAGTCAGGGGCTTGCTGAAGCTTTCTTT	CASQGLAEAFF
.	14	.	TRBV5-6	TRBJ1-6	TGTGCCAGCAGCTTGGACAGAAATAATTCACCCCTCCACTTT	CASSLDRNNSPLHF
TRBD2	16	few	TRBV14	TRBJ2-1	TGTGCCAGCAGCCCTTTTAGCGGGAGCTCCTACAATGAGCAGTTCTTC	CASSPFSGSSYNEQFF
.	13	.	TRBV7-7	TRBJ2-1	TGTGCCAGCAGCTTGTCCCAGAACAATGAGCAGTTCTTC	CASSLSQNNEQFF
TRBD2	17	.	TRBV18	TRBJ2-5	TGTGCCAGCTCACCCCGTGGGACTAGCGGGAGCGGGGAGACCCAGTACTTC	CASSPRGTSGSGETQYF
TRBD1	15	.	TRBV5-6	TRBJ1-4	TGTGCCAGCAGCGGTAGGGACAGTACTAATGAAAAACTGTTTTTT	CASSGRDSTNEKLFF
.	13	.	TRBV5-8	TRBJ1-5	TGTGCCAGCAGCTTCTCAGAGGGCCAGCCCCAGCATTTT	CASSFSEGQPQHF
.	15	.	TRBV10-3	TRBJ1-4	TGTGCCACCGGTGGGGCAGTTGCAACTAATGAAAAACTGTTTTTT	CATGGAVATNEKLFF
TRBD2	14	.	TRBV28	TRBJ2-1	TGTGCCAGCAGTTTAATACGGGAGGTGGATGAGCAGTTCTTC	CASSLIREVDEQFF
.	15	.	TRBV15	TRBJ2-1	TGTGCCACCAGCAGAAGGGGGGGGCGCGGGAATGAGCAGTTCTTC	CATSRRGGRGNEQFF
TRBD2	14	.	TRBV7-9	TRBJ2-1	TGTGCCAGCAGCTTAGGGGACTACTACAATGAGCAGTTCTTC	CASSLGDYYNEQFF
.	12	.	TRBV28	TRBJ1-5	TGTGCCAGCACCCTCCCGGGTCAGCCCCAGCATTTT	CASTLPGQPQHF
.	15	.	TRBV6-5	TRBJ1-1	TGTGCCACCCAGAGAAGGGGAGGGGTGAACACTGAAGCTTTCTTT	CATQRRGGVNTEAFF
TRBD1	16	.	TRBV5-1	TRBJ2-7	TGCGCCAGCAGCTTTCTGGGGCGGGACAGGGGTTACGAGCAGTACTTC	CASSFLGRDRGYEQYF